Below, 3 T cell receptor beta chains from the same sample are listed, as sequenced in a study of blood T cells in healthy people across ages. Combining a sample-barcoded 5' primer with a J-beta primer mix, a second PCR ran for roughly 6 to 11 cycles. Via MiXCR, TCRdb re-called the 5' RACE reads, giving one row per CDR3 protein. This sample has about 720,000 distinct CDR3 sequences; 20% to 30% occur once, and the top ten carry under 4.5%. The same specimen was also included in a second study, on T cells of mothers and their children.

Material for sequencing was blood. The receptors here all came from a boy younger than 18 in good health.

The sample holds a few counts of this clonotype. The gene calls are TRBV10-3 and TRBJ2-1; 9 nucleotides line up with TRBD1. The DNA end lines up better with TRBJ2-5; the J call may be wrong. There are 14 residues in the CDR3. Germline V gene sequence: CDR1 ENHRY, CDR2 SYGVKD. The CDR3 coding sequence is TGTGCCATCAGCCCCCGGGACAGGGTCAAGACCCAGTACTTC. Protein sequence: CAISPRDRVKTQYF.

The rearrangement joins TRBV20-1 to TRBJ2-5; 14 bases are shared with TRBD2. Germline CDR1 and CDR2: DFQATT and SNEGSKA (reference sequence). V lost 4 bases, J lost 2 bases, and 12 bases stayed unmatched. The CDR3 runs to 18 residues. For the CDR3, the DNA is TGCAGTGCTAAACCGGGACTAGCGGGAGTAGTCTGGCAAGAGACCCAGTACTTC. Translation: CSAKPGLAGVVWQETQYF.

In its sample, this clonotype was seen many times. The chain links TRBV2 to TRBJ2-2, with D perhaps matching TRBD1 (6 bases). The CDR3 length is 13 residues. V was cut by 5 bases and J by 4 bases, with 8 bases left in between. Germline V gene lookup returns CDR1 SNHLY and CDR2 FYNNEI. Here the CDR3 reads CASSQQGTGELFF. The CDR3, as DNA: TGTGCCAGCAGTCAACAGGGCACCGGGGAGCTGTTTTTT.